Included here is one TCR beta chain sequence, with context. Its antigen is not known. Frozen PBMC stocks contributed around 2 micrograms of genomic DNA to the TCR beta libraries. This specimen comes from a study of cytotoxic CD8 clonotypes in ibrutinib-treated CLL. Study at large: Response samples were taken after a median around eleven months of treatment, range 6 to 36.

Study findings and constraints: Ibrutinib response saw clonality rise, and progression saw it return toward baseline.

Using immunoSEQ multiplex PCR, the repertoire was profiled, and TCRdb retains in-frame clones only, with some absent. The repertoire has tens of thousands of clones, roughly three quarters of them found once; the top ten carry approximately 15%. From germline, CDR1 is MNHNS and CDR2 SASEGT. V lost 11 bases and J 6 bases, leaving 11 bases between the germline ends. This CDR3 has 11 amino acids. V gene TRBV6-1 combines with J gene TRBJ2-1; D gene ambiguous. This clonotype was sampled from a human donor with chronic lymphocytic leukemia. The sequences come from PBMCs, collected after 12 months of ibrutinib treatment. The CDR3 loop reads CAVAEFNEQFF. As DNA, the CDR3 is TGTGCCGTTGCCGAGTTCAATGAGCAGTTCTTC.